These T cell receptor beta chains were read from a single sample in a study of read filtering for tumor transcriptome and immune sequencing. Each CDR3 protein is one row after TCRdb ran MiXCR on the reads. The sample comprises 60,000 to 75,000 distinct CDR3 sequences, approximately 18% of which are singletons, and 11% rests with the top ten. The sequencing sample was made of a population of CD138-negative cells sorted from bone marrow. The receptors derive from a donor over 35 with multiple myeloma. CDR3s include the opening cysteine and the closing phenylalanine or tryptophan. D genes are given only for firm matches. The listing skips clone size in some rows; elsewhere it reads once, few, many or a size class.

d_call,j_call,v_call,clone_size,cdr3_length,cdr3_aa,cdr3_nt
TRBD2,TRBJ2-3,TRBV6-5,few,14,CASSYRGGTDTQYF,TGTGCCAGCAGTTACAGGGGAGGGACAGATACGCAGTATTTT
NA,TRBJ1-5,TRBV5-5,many,15,CASSLATAQHQPQHF,TGTGCCAGCAGCTTGGCTACAGCCCAGCATCAGCCCCAGCATTTT
TRBD2,TRBJ2-1,TRBV29-1,NA,16,CSVDGTSGFAGNEQFF,TGCAGCGTTGATGGGACTAGCGGGTTTGCGGGGAATGAGCAGTTCTTC
NA,TRBJ1-5,TRBV2,NA,13,CASSAQENQPRHF,TGTGCCAGCAGTGCACAGGAAAATCAGCCCCGGCATTTT
NA,TRBJ2-1,TRBV12-3/TRBV12-4,many,15,CASKSSSVNYNEQFF,TGTGCCAGCAAGAGTTCGAGCGTCAACTACAATGAGCAGTTCTTC
NA,TRBJ1-1,TRBV7-8,NA,15,CASIHTRGRETEAFF,TGTGCCAGCATCCACACCAGGGGACGGGAAACTGAAGCTTTCTTT
TRBD2,TRBJ2-7,TRBV20-1,many,20,CSARGNQREFLLTDSYEQYF,TGCAGTGCTAGGGGGAATCAGCGGGAGTTTCTCTTAACTGACTCCTACGAGCAGTACTTC
TRBD2,TRBJ2-1,TRBV3-1,many,14,CATKTSGVNNEQFF,TGTGCCACGAAGACTAGCGGGGTGAACAATGAGCAGTTCTTC
NA,TRBJ1-5,TRBV27,many,13,CASRLSLNQPQHF,TGTGCCAGCAGGTTGTCACTGAATCAGCCCCAGCATTTT
NA,TRBJ2-3,TRBV6-4,many,15,CASSDFSGNPDTQYF,TGTGCCAGCAGTGACTTCTCAGGGAACCCAGATACGCAGTATTTT
NA,TRBJ2-2,TRBV6-5,few,13,CASSWGAIGELFF,TGTGCCAGCAGTTGGGGGGCCATCGGGGAGCTGTTTTTT
NA,TRBJ1-1,TRBV12-3/TRBV12-4,NA,14,CASSSRPSNTEAFF,TGCGCCAGCAGTTCAAGGCCTTCTAACACTGAAGCTTTCTTT
NA,TRBJ1-1,TRBV7-3,many,14,CASSLNRGSTEAFF,TGTGCCAGCAGCCTAAACCGGGGGTCCACTGAAGCTTTCTTT
NA,TRBJ2-1,TRBV5-1,many,15,CASSLIGAFYNEQFF,TGCGCCAGCAGCTTAATAGGGGCGTTCTACAATGAGCAGTTCTTC
NA,TRBJ1-5,TRBV28,NA,12,CASSPNNQPQHF,TGTGCCAGCAGCCCTAATAATCAGCCCCAGCATTTT
NA,TRBJ1-1,TRBV29-1,NA,12,CRVQLSNTEAFF,TGCCGCGTTCAACTCAGTAACACTGAAGCTTTCTTT
TRBD1,TRBJ2-3,TRBV20-1,many,15,CSASEQGALADTQYF,TGCAGTGCTAGTGAACAGGGGGCTTTGGCAGATACGCAGTATTTT
TRBD2,TRBJ2-3,TRBV20-1,NA,16,CSARASGGPGTDTQYF,TGCAGTGCTAGAGCTTCGGGGGGGCCCGGCACGGATACGCAGTATTTT
TRBD1,TRBJ2-3,TRBV20-1,many,11,CSADRGATQYF,TGCAGTGCTGACAGGGGAGCTACGCAGTATTTT
NA,TRBJ2-7,TRBV7-9,many,12,CASGGAAYEQYF,TGTGCCAGCGGAGGGGCAGCCTACGAGCAGTACTTC
NA,TRBJ2-1,TRBV5-1,few,12,CASSLEGIEQSF,TGCGCTAGCAGCTTGGAAGGTATTGAGCAGTCCTTC
NA,TRBJ2-3,TRBV19,many,14,CASSSLGVTDTQYF,TGTGCCAGTAGTAGTCTAGGGGTCACAGATACGCAGTATTTT
NA,TRBJ2-1,TRBV11-2,medium-sized,14,CASSPRRAGNEQFF,TGTGCCAGCAGTCCACGCAGAGCGGGTAATGAGCAGTTCTTC
NA,TRBJ1-1,TRBV20-1,few,14,CSANRGRQNTEAFF,TGCAGTGCTAATCGGGGACGTCAGAACACTGAAGCTTTCTTT
TRBD1,TRBJ2-3,TRBV25-1,many,15,CASSVGQGGADTQYF,TGTGCCAGCAGTGTAGGACAGGGAGGTGCAGATACGCAGTATTTT
TRBD1,TRBJ1-1,TRBV29-1,many,15,CSVEDHGTGTGEAFF,TGCAGCGTTGAAGATCACGGGACAGGGACGGGTGAAGCTTTCTTT
NA,TRBJ2-2,TRBV9,NA,15,CASSVAGIGSGELFF,TGTGCTAGCAGCGTAGCAGGGATTGGCTCCGGGGAGCTGTTTTTT